The sequence of this T cell receptor (beta chain) was determined in a study of blood T cells in healthy people across ages. Together with a sample-barcoded 5' primer, a J-beta primer mix was included in a second PCR lasting about 6 to 11 cycles. TCRdb ran MiXCR on the 5' RACE reads and lists one entry per CDR3 protein. Counted here are 800,000 to 1,300,000 distinct CDR3 sequences, under 30% occurring once; the ten biggest clones make up around 0.75%. This clonotype was detected only a few times. Germline CDR1 reads DFQATT; CDR2 reads SNEGSKA (reference sequence). The CDR3 length is 14 residues. Trimming stripped 1 base from V and 4 bases from J, with 13 bases between. The sample was also reused in another study, on T cells of mothers and their children.

Sequencing was performed on blood. The genes are TRBV20-1 and TRBJ1-2; D perhaps matches TRBD1 (5 bases). The TCR comes from a girl aged 2-10 years in good health. CDR3 nucleotides: TGCAGTGCTAGAGTGCCCGGGACCCTCTATGGCTACACCTTC. Its protein product is CSARVPGTLYGYTF.